One and the same sample provided the 14 T cell receptor beta chains below, sequenced in a study of blood T cell repertoires in COVID-19. Clones were read by immunoSEQ multiplex PCR, and TCRdb kept only the in-frame ones, dropping some. Seen here are more than 80,000 clones, roughly nine tenths observed once, and the top ten hold 1.5%. The source material was peripheral blood. The receptors were sampled from a human donor with active COVID-19. The donor label of this sample is uncertain.

The V and J genes are TRBV9 and TRBJ1-3; D is perhaps TRBD1 (6 bases). Germline V gives CDR1 SGDLS, CDR2 YYNGEE. The CDR3 runs to 13 residues. V lost 4 bases and J 4 bases, leaving 9 bases between the germline ends. In nucleotides, the CDR3 is TGTGCCAGCAGCACAGGGTACGGAAACACCATATATTTT. Protein product: CASSTGYGNTIYF.

The rearrangement links TRBV9 to TRBJ2-5, with a possible D match to TRBD2 (5 bases). The ends were cut back, 0 bases at V and 5 bases at J, with 11 bases in the middle. The CDR3 is 14 residues long. The V gene's germline CDR1 is SGDLS and CDR2 YYNGEE. The CDR3 protein is CASSVGGFAETQYF. In DNA, the CDR3 is TGTGCCAGCAGCGTAGGAGGGTTTGCGGAGACCCAGTACTTC. Using reference TRBV9 and TRBJ2-5 for the parts outside the CDR3, the full variable domain is DSGVTQTPKHLITATGQRVTLRCSPRSGDLSVYWYQQSLDQGLQFLIQYYNGEERAKGNILERFSAQQFPDLHSELNLSSLELGDSALYFCASSVGGFAETQYFGPGTRLLVL.

The V gene is TRBV2, the J gene TRBJ1-6; perhaps TRBD1 as D (5 bases). The ends were cut back, 5 bases at V and 13 bases at J, with 15 bases in the middle. The germline CDR1 and CDR2 sequences are SNHLY and FYNNEI. The CDR3 covers 13 residues. CDR3 bases: TGTGCCAGCAGTAACCTAAAAGGGGCGCCCCTCCACTTT. Translating it yields CASSNLKGAPLHF.

This chain connects TRBV6-5 to TRBJ1-3; D remains ambiguous. Germline V lookup: CDR1 MNHEY, CDR2 SVGAGI. The length of the CDR3 is 14 residues. Trimming took 4 bases from V and 4 from J, leaving 11 bases between them. The DNA of the CDR3 is TGTGCCAGCAGTTTAACGGGATCCGGAAACACCATATATTTT. Translation gives CASSLTGSGNTIYF.

The chain links TRBV7-2 to TRBJ1-1; D gene unclear. The CDR3 spans 13 residues. V was clipped by 3 bases and J by 2 bases, with 7 bases between them. Germline loops: CDR1 SGHTA, CDR2 FQGNSA. DNA for the CDR3: TGTGCCAGCAGCTTTGGCCGCAACACTGAAGCTTTCTTT. Its protein product is CASSFGRNTEAFF. Full variable domain (outside the CDR3, taken from reference TRBV7-2 and TRBJ1-1): GAGVSQSPSNKVTEKGKDVELRCDPISGHTALYWYRQSLGQGLEFLIYFQGNSAPDKSGLPSDRFSAERTGGSVSTLTIQRTQQEDSAVYLCASSFGRNTEAFFGQGTRLTVV.

This chain uses TRBV30 with TRBJ2-6; 7 bases agree with TRBD1. The CDR3 sequence is 16 residues long. V was clipped by 4 bases and J by 0 bases; unmatched bases: 6. Germline CDR1 GTSNPN, CDR2 SVGIG (reference sequence). This CDR3 is CAWNRGPLSGANVLTF. The CDR3 DNA follows: TGTGCCTGGAACAGGGGCCCTCTCTCTGGGGCCAACGTCCTGACTTTC.

This chain links TRBV10-3 with TRBJ2-3; D is perhaps TRBD1 (6 bases). The CDR3 is 15 amino acids. With 2 bases removed from V and 5 bases from J, the gap between germline ends came to 14 bases. The V gene's germline CDR1 is ENHRY and CDR2 SYGVKD. CDR3 region: CAISEGQGPGDTQYF. For the CDR3, the DNA is TGTGCCATCAGTGAGGGTCAGGGGCCTGGAGATACGCAGTATTTT.

The chain joins TRBV28 to TRBJ2-7; TRBD1 is a possible D gene (6 bases). V was shortened by 5 bases and J by 1 base, with 15 bases between the two germline ends. The CDR3 contains 15 residues. CDR1 and CDR2 from the germline V gene are MDHEN and SYDVKM. The CDR3 is CASSTDRQVSYEQYF. For the CDR3, the DNA is TGTGCCAGCAGTACCGATAGACAGGTGTCCTACGAGCAGTACTTC. The full variable domain, in which reference TRBV28 and TRBJ2-7 provide the parts outside the CDR3, is DVKVTQSSRYLVKRTGEKVFLECVQDMDHENMFWYRQDPGLGLRLIYFSYDVKMKEKGDIPEGYSVSREKKERFSLILESASTNQTSMYLCASSTDRQVSYEQYFGPGTRLTVT.

This clone was detected a few times. This chain joins TRBV4-3 and TRBJ1-3; 9 bases agree with TRBD1. Germline V gene lookup returns CDR1 LGHNA and CDR2 YSLEER. The CDR3 covers 16 residues. V was pared by 3 bases and J by 1 base, with 4 bases of the junction left unmatched. The CDR3 sequence: CASSQATGGSGNTIYF. The CDR3, as DNA: TGCGCCAGCAGCCAGGCGACAGGGGGGTCTGGAAACACCATATATTTT.

The chain has TRBV11-2 and TRBJ1-5, with a tentative D call TRBD1 (6 bases). Trimming shortened V by 4 bases and J by 4 bases, and 11 bases separated the two germline ends. The germline V gene encodes CDR1 SGHAT and CDR2 FQNNGV. The CDR3 covers 14 residues. CDR3 bases: TGTGCCAGCAGCTCGACAGGCGGAAATCAGCCCCAGCATTTT. It translates to CASSSTGGNQPQHF.

This rearrangement joins TRBV27 to TRBJ1-1, with no clear D. The germline gives CDR1 MNHEY, CDR2 SMNVEV (reference sequence). With 3 bases removed from V and 5 bases from J, the gap between germline ends came to 10 bases. CDR3 length equals 13 residues. CDR3 DNA: TGTGCCAGCAGTTTGAGAGTGAGGACTGAAGCTTTCTTT. Its translation is CASSLRVRTEAFF.

This clone came up once. The chain joins TRBV29-1 to TRBJ1-2; 8 bases map to TRBD1. The V gene end was trimmed by 6 bases and the J gene end by 7 bases; junction bases not matched to a gene: 10. Germline V gene lookup returns CDR1 SQVTM and CDR2 ANQGSEA. The CDR3 contains 13 residues. This CDR3 reads CSVNPWTGPGYTF. The CDR3 DNA follows: TGCAGCGTCAACCCTTGGACAGGGCCTGGCTACACCTTC. The full variable domain, its missing parts supplied by reference TRBV29-1 and TRBJ1-2, is SAVISQKPSRDICQRGTSLTIQCQVDSQVTMMFWYRQQPGQSLTLIATANQGSEATYESGFVIDKFPISRPNLTFSTLTVSNMSPEDSSIYLCSVNPWTGPGYTFGSGTRLTVV.

The rearrangement joins TRBV6-6 to TRBJ1-6; possible D gene TRBD1, 6 bases. The CDR3 is 15 amino acids. The germline V gene has CDR1 MNHNY and CDR2 SVGAGI (reference sequence). V dropped 2 bases and J dropped 7 bases, with 12 bases sitting between them. CDR3 amino acids: CASSYEGGRNSPLHF. Written as DNA, the CDR3 is TGTGCCAGCAGTTACGAAGGGGGAAGGAATTCACCCCTCCACTTT.

The genes are TRBV9 and TRBJ2-1, with 9 positions matching TRBD2. Losses at the gene ends were 0 bases for V and 1 base for J; bases not matched to a gene: 2. From germline, CDR1 is SGDLS and CDR2 YYNGEE. The CDR3 consists of 16 residues. CDR3 bases: TGTGCCAGCAGCGTAGGAAGCGGGGGGTCCTACAATGAGCAGTTCTTC. This translates into CASSVGSGGSYNEQFF. Full variable domain (outside the CDR3, taken from reference TRBV9 and TRBJ2-1): DSGVTQTPKHLITATGQRVTLRCSPRSGDLSVYWYQQSLDQGLQFLIQYYNGEERAKGNILERFSAQQFPDLHSELNLSSLELGDSALYFCASSVGSGGSYNEQFFGPGTRLTVL.